One and the same sample provided the 25 T cell receptor beta chains below, sequenced in a study of cytomegalovirus exposure and HLA in healthy donors. The PCR employed 60 Vbeta primers together with 13 Jbeta primers. Sequenced by immunoSEQ multiplex PCR; TCRdb stores in-frame clones only, minus some. The table includes roughly 300,000 clones, about nine tenths detected once. The sample consisted of PBMCs. Receptor source: a man aged 40-50 years in good health and CMV-seropositive.

The chain uses TRBV11-2 and TRBJ1-1; D is undetermined. V gave up 5 bases and J gave up 4 bases, with 17 bases separating them. This CDR3 has 15 amino acids. Looked up from germline, CDR1 is SGHAT and CDR2 is FQNNGV. CDR3 sequence reads: CASSPTNGVGTEAFF. Written as DNA, the CDR3 is TGTGCCAGCAGCCCCACGAACGGGGTAGGCACTGAAGCTTTCTTT.

The CDR3 DNA sequence: TGTGCCTGGAGTGTTGGAGGGGGCGAAAATGAAAAACTGTTTTTT. It codes for CAWSVGGGENEKLFF. This chain joins TRBV30 and TRBJ1-4; 7 positions match TRBD1. Germline V lookup: CDR1 GTSNPN, CDR2 SVGIG (reference sequence). Trimming removed 0 bases from V and 5 bases from J; junction bases left unmatched: 6. The CDR3 contains 15 residues.

This chain links TRBV2 with TRBJ1-2; no firm D call. Germline V gene data show CDR1 as SNHLY and CDR2 as FYNNEI. This CDR3 comprises 11 residues. The V end lost 11 bases, the J end lost 4 bases, and 11 bases lay between the germline ends. Here the CDR3 DNA reads TGTGCCCGCCTGGAGAGCTATGGCTACACCTTC. It yields the protein CARLESYGYTF.

This chain links TRBV4-1 with TRBJ2-5; the D gene is possibly TRBD1 (6 bases). Germline-derived CDR1 and CDR2 are MGHRA and YSYEKL. V lost 1 base, J lost 5 bases, and 17 bases lay in between. The CDR3 consists of 16 residues. The CDR3 sequence is CASSQGGTGIWETQYF. CDR3 sequence (DNA): TGCGCCAGCAGCCAAGGCGGTACAGGGATTTGGGAGACCCAGTACTTC.

This clone was observed a few times. The V call is TRBV11-2, the J call TRBJ2-2; the match to TRBD2 covers 10 bases. Per the germline V gene, CDR1 is SGHAT and CDR2 is FQNNGV. V shed 6 bases, J shed 6 bases, and the junction held 7 bases outside the gene matches. This CDR3 comprises 15 residues. CDR3 sequence (DNA): TGTGCCAGCAGTCCCCTAGCGGGAGCTGCCGGGGAGCTGTTTTTT. This codes for CASSPLAGAAGELFF.

This clone has just one count. This chain links TRBV6-5 with TRBJ2-1; 7 positions agree with TRBD2. The CDR3 spans 14 residues. With V trimmed by 9 bases and J by 8 bases, 13 bases remained unmatched. CDR1 MNHEY and CDR2 SVGAGI come from the germline V gene. The CDR3 loop is CASTWREFDHEQFF. The CDR3 DNA follows: TGTGCCAGTACCTGGCGGGAGTTTGATCATGAGCAGTTCTTC.

The J gene is TRBJ1-6, the V gene TRBV29-1; 7 nucleotides align to TRBD1. Germline V gene data show CDR1 as SQVTM and CDR2 as ANQGSEA. The CDR3 loop spans 13 amino acids. J lost 7 bases, V lost 5 bases, and 5 bases had no gene match. CDR3 protein: CSVRGQPNSPLHF. The CDR3 DNA sequence: TGCAGCGTTAGGGGACAGCCCAATTCACCCCTCCACTTT.

The chain recombines TRBV7-9 with TRBJ2-1; TRBD1 matches at 7 bases. V was pared by 1 base and J by 4 bases, with 4 bases of the junction left unmatched. Germline V lookup: CDR1 SEHNR, CDR2 FQNEAQ (reference sequence). This CDR3 is built from 15 residues. CDR3 in DNA: TGTGCCAGCAGCTTAGGACAGGGACAGTACAATGAGCAGTTCTTC. Its translation: CASSLGQGQYNEQFF.

This sequence joins TRBV5-1 and TRBJ2-2; the match to TRBD2 covers 15 bases. This CDR3 is built from 15 residues. From germline, CDR1 is SGHRS and CDR2 YFSETQ. J was trimmed by 8 bases and V by 3 bases; bases with no gene match: 2. CDR3 nucleotides: TGCGCCAGCAGCTCGGGACTAGCGGGAGGTGGGGAGCTGTTTTTT. Translation: CASSSGLAGGGELFF.

This clone was counted only a few times. The rearrangement links TRBV6-1 to TRBJ2-7; perhaps TRBD1 as D (5 bases). V was clipped by 5 bases and J by 2 bases, with 13 bases between them. The CDR3 covers 14 residues. Germline values: CDR1 MNHNS, CDR2 SASEGT. This CDR3 is CASSPQVGAYEQYF. CDR3 coding DNA: TGTGCCAGCAGTCCTCAAGTAGGGGCCTACGAGCAGTACTTC.

The rearrangement links TRBV7-9 to TRBJ2-7, with 9 bases identical to TRBD2. CDR1 is SEHNR, CDR2 FQNEAQ, per germline (reference sequence). The CDR3 contains 15 residues. V dropped 1 base and J dropped 4; count of bases not matched to a gene: 5. In DNA, the CDR3 is TGTGCCAGCAGCTTAGTAGCGGGAGAGGGGTACGAGCAGTACTTC. This encodes CASSLVAGEGYEQYF.

The chain recombines TRBV7-9 with TRBJ2-7; 9 nucleotides line up with TRBD2. Germline-derived CDR1 and CDR2 are SEHNR and FQNEAQ (reference sequence). The CDR3 spans 16 residues. The junction had 14 bases not matched to a gene; V was cut back by 5 bases and J by 6 bases. The CDR3 protein is CASSPLGGLAESEQYF. CDR3 bases: TGTGCCAGCAGCCCTCTAGGGGGACTAGCAGAATCCGAGCAGTACTTC.

This clone was picked up one time. The chain combines TRBV4-3 with TRBJ2-3; 7 bases map to TRBD1. Germline V gene data show CDR1 as LGHNA and CDR2 as YSLEER. The J segment lost 3 bases and the V segment lost 1 base, leaving 4 bases of the junction unmatched. The CDR3 is 15 residues long. In DNA form, the CDR3 reads TGCGCCAGCAGCCAAGGAAACAGGGGAACAGATACGCAGTATTTT. Its translation is CASSQGNRGTDTQYF.

This clone appeared a single time. The chain joins TRBV2 to TRBJ2-7; TRBD2 matches at 13 bases. Germline V gives CDR1 SNHLY, CDR2 FYNNEI. J lost 3 bases, V lost 10 bases, and 3 bases had no gene match. The CDR3 sequence is 13 residues long. CDR3 nucleotide sequence: TGTGCCACACGACTAGCGGGAGGCTACGAGCAGTACTTC. Translating it yields CATRLAGGYEQYF.

The chain has TRBV7-9 and TRBJ2-1; D possibly corresponds to TRBD2 (6 bases). This CDR3 region has 16 residues. V was shortened by 5 bases and J by 10 bases, with 24 bases between the two germline ends. Germline lookup yields CDR1 SEHNR and CDR2 FQNEAQ (reference sequence). The CDR3 DNA reads TGTGCCAGCAGCCGACACGAAGCTACCGGGAGTTTAGAGCAGTTCTTC. This encodes CASSRHEATGSLEQFF.

V gene TRBV6-5 combines with J gene TRBJ2-3; the D is unclear. The V gene's germline CDR1 is MNHEY and CDR2 SVGAGI. The CDR3 extends over 16 amino acids. Trimming cost V 4 bases and J 7 bases, with 21 bases left between them. In nucleotides, the CDR3 is TGTGCCAGCAGTTCCCTTTATGCGGTGAACGGCCATACGCAGTATTTT. Protein product: CASSSLYAVNGHTQYF.

This sequence joins TRBV30 and TRBJ2-7; D perhaps matches TRBD2 (5 bases). The CDR3 runs 13 residues. With 5 bases removed from V and 2 bases from J, the gap between germline ends came to 13 bases. Germline lookup yields CDR1 GTSNPN and CDR2 SVGIG (reference sequence). Here the CDR3 DNA reads TGTGCCTGGGGGAGTCGGACCCCCTACGAGCAGTACTTC. Its protein product is CAWGSRTPYEQYF.

Concerning this clone: This CDR3 is also generated by other DNA sequences in the sample. The chain carries TRBV29-1 and TRBJ1-2, with D possibly TRBD1 on 6 matching bases. The V end lost 6 bases, the J end lost 3 bases, and 11 bases lay between the germline ends. The length of the CDR3 is 12 residues. CDR1 is SQVTM and CDR2 is ANQGSEA in the germline V gene. The CDR3 nucleotides are TGCAGCGTGGAGCAGGGGTACTATGGCTACACCTTC. It specifies CSVEQGYYGYTF.

The CDR3 region is CASNLPGQVAYEQYF. Written as DNA, the CDR3 is TGTGCCAGCAACCTTCCGGGACAGGTGGCGTACGAGCAGTACTTC. The rearrangement uses TRBV28 and TRBJ2-7, with 8 bases identical to TRBD1. V lost 7 bases to trimming and J lost 4 bases; unmatched junction nucleotides: 12. The CDR3 extends over 15 amino acids. CDR1 MDHEN and CDR2 SYDVKM come from the germline V gene.

The rearrangement uses TRBV19 and TRBJ2-7, with 11 positions matching TRBD1. The germline CDR1 and CDR2 sequences are LNHDA and SQIVND (reference sequence). This CDR3 contains 16 residues. The ends lost 6 bases at V and 6 bases at J; junction bases unmatched: 13. CDR3 sequence (DNA): TGTGCCAGTAGCCGTCTCGGGACAGGGGGTTTATCCGAGCAGTACTTC. It translates to CASSRLGTGGLSEQYF.

This chain links TRBV5-4 with TRBJ2-7, with a weak D call TRBD2 (7 bases). This CDR3 is 14 amino acids long. Germline V gene lookup returns CDR1 SGHNT and CDR2 YYREEE (reference sequence). V dropped 4 bases and J dropped 3 bases, with 14 bases sitting between them. DNA for the CDR3: TGTGCCAGCAGCCCGGGGGGCCCCTACTACGAGCAGTACTTC. Translating gives CASSPGGPYYEQYF.

This rearrangement joins TRBV29-1 to TRBJ1-2; D is perhaps TRBD1 (6 bases). Germline V gene sequence: CDR1 SQVTM, CDR2 ANQGSEA. The CDR3 has 14 residues. Trimming left V 3 bases short and J 2 bases short, with 13 bases between. In nucleotides, the CDR3 is TGCAGCGTTGAGCGGAGGACAGAGAACTATGGCTACACCTTC. The encoded protein is CSVERRTENYGYTF. Full variable domain (remainder filled in from reference TRBV29-1 and TRBJ1-2): SAVISQKPSRDICQRGTSLTIQCQVDSQVTMMFWYRQQPGQSLTLIATANQGSEATYESGFVIDKFPISRPNLTFSTLTVSNMSPEDSSIYLCSVERRTENYGYTFGSGTRLTVV.

The CDR3 DNA is TGTGCCAGCAGTTTGCAGGGGCTCAATCAGCCCCAGCATTTT. It is translated as CASSLQGLNQPQHF. The rearrangement joins TRBV27 to TRBJ1-5; tentative D call: TRBD1 (6 bases). CDR3 length equals 14 residues. In germline, CDR1 is MNHEY, CDR2 SMNVEV (reference sequence). V lost 3 bases and J lost 3, with 9 bases in between.

The chain combines TRBV18 with TRBJ2-7, with 7 bases identical to TRBD2. The CDR3 contains 15 residues. Germline V CDR1 and CDR2: KGHSH, LQKENI. V lost 3 bases, J lost 5 bases, and 10 bases stayed unmatched. The CDR3: CASSPLRERRDEQYF. CDR3 nucleotides: TGTGCCAGCTCACCCTTGCGGGAGAGAAGGGACGAGCAGTACTTC.

The chain uses TRBV19 and TRBJ1-5; D not resolved. The CDR3 totals 14 residues. The V end was cut by 6 bases, the J end by 7 bases, with 16 bases between. The germline V gene has CDR1 LNHDA and CDR2 SQIVND (reference sequence). The CDR3 loop is CASSPKGVDQPQHF. The CDR3 DNA follows: TGTGCCAGTAGCCCGAAGGGAGTTGACCAGCCCCAGCATTTT.